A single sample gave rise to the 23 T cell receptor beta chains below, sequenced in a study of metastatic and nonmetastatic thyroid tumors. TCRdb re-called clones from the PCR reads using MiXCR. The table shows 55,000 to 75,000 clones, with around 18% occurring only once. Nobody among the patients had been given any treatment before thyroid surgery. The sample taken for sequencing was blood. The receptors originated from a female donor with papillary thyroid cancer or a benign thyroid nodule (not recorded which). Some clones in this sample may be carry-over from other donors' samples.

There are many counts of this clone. The DNA of the CDR3 is TGCGCCAGCAGCTTTGACAGGGCTCAGCCCCAGCATTTT. As protein: CASSFDRAQPQHF. This chain connects TRBV5-1 to TRBJ1-5; 7 bases are shared with TRBD1. V lost 2 bases and J lost 6; bases outside the gene matches: 2. This CDR3 contains 13 residues. Germline V lookup: CDR1 SGHRS, CDR2 YFSETQ.

CDR3 sequence (DNA): TGCGCCAGCAGCTTAGAAAGTATCTATGGCTACACCTTC. It translates to CASSLESIYGYTF. This rearrangement joins TRBV5-1 to TRBJ1-2; no clear D. This CDR3 region has 13 residues. V was shortened by 2 bases and J by 4 bases, with 9 bases between the two germline ends. The V gene's germline CDR1 is SGHRS and CDR2 YFSETQ. The variable domain in full, with the rest retrieved from reference TRBV5-1 and TRBJ1-2, is KAGVTQTPRYLIKTRGQQVTLSCSPISGHRSVSWYQQTPGQGLQFLFEYFSETQRNKGNFPGRFSGRQFSNSRSEMNVSTLELGDSALYLCASSLESIYGYTFGSGTRLTVV.

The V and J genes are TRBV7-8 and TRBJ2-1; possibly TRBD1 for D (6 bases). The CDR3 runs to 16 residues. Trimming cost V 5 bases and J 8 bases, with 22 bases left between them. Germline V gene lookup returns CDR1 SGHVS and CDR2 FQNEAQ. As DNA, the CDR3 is TGTGCCAGCAGCCGAAAGACCTGGACAGTGAGGGATGAGCAGTTCTTC. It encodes CASSRKTWTVRDEQFF.

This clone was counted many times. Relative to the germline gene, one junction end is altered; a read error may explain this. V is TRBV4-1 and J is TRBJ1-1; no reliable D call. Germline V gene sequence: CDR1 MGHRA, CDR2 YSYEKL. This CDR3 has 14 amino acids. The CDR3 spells CANSQVASNTEAFF. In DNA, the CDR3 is TGCGCCAACAGCCAAGTCGCCAGTAACACTGAAGCTTTCTTT.

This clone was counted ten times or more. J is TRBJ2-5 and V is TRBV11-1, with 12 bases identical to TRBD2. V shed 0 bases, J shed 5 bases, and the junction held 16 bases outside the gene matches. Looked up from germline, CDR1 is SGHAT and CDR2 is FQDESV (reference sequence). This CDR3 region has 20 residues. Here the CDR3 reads CASSLARGGLAGSLGETQYF. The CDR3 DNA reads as TGTGCCAGCAGCTTAGCTCGAGGGGGACTAGCGGGTTCCTTGGGGGAGACCCAGTACTTC.

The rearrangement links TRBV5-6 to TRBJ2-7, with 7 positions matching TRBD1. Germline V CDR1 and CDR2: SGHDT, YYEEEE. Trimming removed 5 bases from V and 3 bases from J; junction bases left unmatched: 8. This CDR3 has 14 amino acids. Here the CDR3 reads CASRSGTDFYEQYF. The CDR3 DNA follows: TGTGCCAGCAGGTCCGGGACAGATTTCTACGAGCAGTACTTC.

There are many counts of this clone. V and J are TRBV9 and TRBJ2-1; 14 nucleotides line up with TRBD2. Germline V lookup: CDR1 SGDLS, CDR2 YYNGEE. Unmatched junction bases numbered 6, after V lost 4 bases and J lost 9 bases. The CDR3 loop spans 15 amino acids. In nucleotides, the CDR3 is TGTGCCAGCAGCTCGGGACTAGCGGGAGACGGTGAGCAGTTCTTC. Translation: CASSSGLAGDGEQFF.

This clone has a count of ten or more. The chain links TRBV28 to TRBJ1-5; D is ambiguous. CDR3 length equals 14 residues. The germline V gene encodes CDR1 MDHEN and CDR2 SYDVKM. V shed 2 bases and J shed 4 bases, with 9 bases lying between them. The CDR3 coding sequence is TGTGCCAGCAGTTTACGAGGCGCTAATCAGCCCCAGCATTTT. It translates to CASSLRGANQPQHF.

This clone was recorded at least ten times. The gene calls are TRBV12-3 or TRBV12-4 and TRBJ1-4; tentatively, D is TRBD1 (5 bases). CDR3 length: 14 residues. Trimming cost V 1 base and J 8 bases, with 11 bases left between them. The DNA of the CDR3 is TGTGCCAGCAGTTTAGGAGGGGCTGGGGAAAAACTGTTTTTT. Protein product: CASSLGGAGEKLFF.

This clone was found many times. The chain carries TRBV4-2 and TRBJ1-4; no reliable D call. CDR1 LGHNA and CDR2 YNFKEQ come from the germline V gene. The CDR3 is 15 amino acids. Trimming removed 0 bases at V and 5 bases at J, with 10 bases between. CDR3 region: CASSQEERLNEKLFF. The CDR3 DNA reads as TGTGCCAGCAGCCAAGAAGAACGGCTCAATGAAAAACTGTTTTTT.

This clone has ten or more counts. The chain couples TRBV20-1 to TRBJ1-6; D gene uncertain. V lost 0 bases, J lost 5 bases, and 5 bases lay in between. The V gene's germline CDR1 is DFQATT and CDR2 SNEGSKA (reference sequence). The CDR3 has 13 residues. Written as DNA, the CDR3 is TGCAGTGCTAGAGAGCAAAATAATTCACCCCTCCACTTT. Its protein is CSAREQNNSPLHF.

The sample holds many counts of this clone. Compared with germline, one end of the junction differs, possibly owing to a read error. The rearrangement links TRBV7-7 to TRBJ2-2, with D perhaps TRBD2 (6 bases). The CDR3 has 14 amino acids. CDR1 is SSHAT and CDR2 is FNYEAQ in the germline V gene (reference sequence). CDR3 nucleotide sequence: TGTGCTAGCAGCTTGGGGGGTCACACCGGGGAGCTGTTTTTT. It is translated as CASSLGGHTGELFF.

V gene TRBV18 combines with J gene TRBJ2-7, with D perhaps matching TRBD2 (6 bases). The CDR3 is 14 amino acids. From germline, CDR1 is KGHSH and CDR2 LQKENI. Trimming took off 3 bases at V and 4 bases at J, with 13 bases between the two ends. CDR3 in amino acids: CASSPTGTEYEQYF. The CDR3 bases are TGTGCCAGCTCACCGACCGGGACTGAGTACGAGCAGTACTTC.

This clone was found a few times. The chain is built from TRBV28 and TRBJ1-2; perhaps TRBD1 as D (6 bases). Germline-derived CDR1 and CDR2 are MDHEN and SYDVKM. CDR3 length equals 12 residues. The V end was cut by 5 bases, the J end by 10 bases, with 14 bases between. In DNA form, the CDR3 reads TGTGCCAGCAGTCTTACAGGACAGCACTACACCTTC. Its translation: CASSLTGQHYTF.

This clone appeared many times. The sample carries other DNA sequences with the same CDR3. The CDR3 region is CASRGQGWDSNQPQHF. As DNA, the CDR3 is TGTGCCAGTAGAGGACAGGGTTGGGACAGCAATCAGCCCCAGCATTTT. The rearrangement joins TRBV19 to TRBJ1-5; 8 bases align to TRBD1. After removal of 6 bases from V and 1 base from J, the junction contained 8 bases not matched to a gene. There are 16 residues in the CDR3. Germline CDR1 reads LNHDA; CDR2 reads SQIVND (reference sequence).

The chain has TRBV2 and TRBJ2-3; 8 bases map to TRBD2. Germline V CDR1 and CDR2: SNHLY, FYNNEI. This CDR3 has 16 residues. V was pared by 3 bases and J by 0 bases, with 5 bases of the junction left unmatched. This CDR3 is CASSEAASGSTDTQYF. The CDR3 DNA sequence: TGTGCCAGCAGTGAGGCGGCTAGCGGGAGCACAGATACGCAGTATTTT.

CDR3 bases: TGTGCCAGCAGCATCGGACAGGGGAAGACTGGAAACACCATATATTTT. Its protein product is CASSIGQGKTGNTIYF. The V call is TRBV11-1, the J call TRBJ1-3; 9 bases line up with TRBD1. This CDR3 comprises 16 residues. Germline CDR1 is SGHAT and CDR2 is FQDESV (reference sequence). The V segment lost 5 bases and the J segment 2 bases; nucleotides outside the gene matches: 7.

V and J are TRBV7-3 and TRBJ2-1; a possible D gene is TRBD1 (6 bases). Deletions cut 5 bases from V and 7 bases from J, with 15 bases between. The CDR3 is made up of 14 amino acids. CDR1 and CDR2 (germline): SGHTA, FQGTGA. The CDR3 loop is CASSSSGTCNEQFF. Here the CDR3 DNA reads TGTGCCAGCAGCAGCTCCGGGACATGTAATGAGCAGTTCTTC.

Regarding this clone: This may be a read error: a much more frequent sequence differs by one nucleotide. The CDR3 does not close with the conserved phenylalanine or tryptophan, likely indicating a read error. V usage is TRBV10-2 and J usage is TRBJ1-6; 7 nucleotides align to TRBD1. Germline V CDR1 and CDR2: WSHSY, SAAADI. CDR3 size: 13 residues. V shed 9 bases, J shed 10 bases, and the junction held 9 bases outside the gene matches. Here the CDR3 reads CASNTGERSPLHL. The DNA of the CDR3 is TGCGCCAGTAATACAGGGGAACGGTCACCCCTCCACCTT.

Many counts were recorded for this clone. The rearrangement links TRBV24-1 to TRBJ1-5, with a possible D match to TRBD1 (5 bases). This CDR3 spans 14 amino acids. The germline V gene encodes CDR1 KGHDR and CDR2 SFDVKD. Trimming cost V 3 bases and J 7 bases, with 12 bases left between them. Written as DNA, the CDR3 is TGTGCCACCAGTGATGGCTCAGGGTCCCAGCCCCAGCATTTT. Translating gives CATSDGSGSQPQHF.

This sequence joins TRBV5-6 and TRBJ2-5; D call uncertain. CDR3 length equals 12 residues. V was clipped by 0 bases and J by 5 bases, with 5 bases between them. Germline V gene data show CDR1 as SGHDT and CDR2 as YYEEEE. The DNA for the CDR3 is TGTGCCAGCAGCTTGGCGTGGGAGACCCAGTACTTC. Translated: CASSLAWETQYF.

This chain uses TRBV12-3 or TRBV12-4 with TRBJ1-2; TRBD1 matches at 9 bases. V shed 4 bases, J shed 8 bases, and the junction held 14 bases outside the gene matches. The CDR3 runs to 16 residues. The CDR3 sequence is CASSYPPGQGHPGYTF. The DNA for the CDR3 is TGTGCCAGCAGTTACCCCCCCGGACAGGGGCATCCGGGCTACACCTTC.

Here the CDR3 DNA reads TGCAGTGCTAGCACGAGGACAGGGTTGCAAAACATTCAGTACTTC. Amino acids: CSASTRTGLQNIQYF. The V gene is TRBV20-1, the J gene TRBJ2-4, with 8 bases fitting TRBD1. The V segment lost 3 bases and the J segment 5 bases; nucleotides outside the gene matches: 9. CDR3 size: 15 residues. CDR1 and CDR2 from the germline V gene are DFQATT and SNEGSKA (reference sequence).